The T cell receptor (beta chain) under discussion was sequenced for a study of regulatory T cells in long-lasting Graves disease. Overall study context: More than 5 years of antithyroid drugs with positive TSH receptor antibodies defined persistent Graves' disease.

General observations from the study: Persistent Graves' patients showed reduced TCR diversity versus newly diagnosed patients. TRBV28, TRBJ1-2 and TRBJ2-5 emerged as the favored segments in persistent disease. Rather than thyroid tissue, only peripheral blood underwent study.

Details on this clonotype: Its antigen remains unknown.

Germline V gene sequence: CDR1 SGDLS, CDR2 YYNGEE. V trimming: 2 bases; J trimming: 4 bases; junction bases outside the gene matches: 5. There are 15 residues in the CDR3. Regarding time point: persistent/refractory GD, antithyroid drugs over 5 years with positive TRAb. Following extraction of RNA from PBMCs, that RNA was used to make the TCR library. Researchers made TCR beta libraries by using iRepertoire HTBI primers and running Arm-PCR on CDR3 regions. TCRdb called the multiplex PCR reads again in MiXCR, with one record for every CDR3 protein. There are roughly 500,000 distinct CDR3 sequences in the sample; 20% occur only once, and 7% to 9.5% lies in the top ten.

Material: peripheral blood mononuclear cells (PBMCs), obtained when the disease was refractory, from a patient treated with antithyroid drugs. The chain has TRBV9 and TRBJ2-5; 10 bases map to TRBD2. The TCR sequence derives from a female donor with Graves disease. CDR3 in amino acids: CASSVVGLAPETQYF. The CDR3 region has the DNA TGTGCCAGCAGCGTCGTGGGACTAGCGCCAGAGACCCAGTACTTC.